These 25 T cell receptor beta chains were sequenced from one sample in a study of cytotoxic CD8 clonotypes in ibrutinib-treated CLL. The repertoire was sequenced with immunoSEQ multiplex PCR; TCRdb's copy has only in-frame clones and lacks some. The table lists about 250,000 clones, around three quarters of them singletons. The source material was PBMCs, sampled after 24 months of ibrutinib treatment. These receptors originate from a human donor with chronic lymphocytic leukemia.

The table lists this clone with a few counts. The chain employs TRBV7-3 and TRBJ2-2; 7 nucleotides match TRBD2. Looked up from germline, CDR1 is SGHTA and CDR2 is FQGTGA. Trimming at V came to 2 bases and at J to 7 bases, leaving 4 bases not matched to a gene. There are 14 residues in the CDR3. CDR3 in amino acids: CASSLGEGYGELFF. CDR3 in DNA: TGTGCCAGCAGCTTAGGGGAGGGCTACGGGGAGCTGTTTTTT.

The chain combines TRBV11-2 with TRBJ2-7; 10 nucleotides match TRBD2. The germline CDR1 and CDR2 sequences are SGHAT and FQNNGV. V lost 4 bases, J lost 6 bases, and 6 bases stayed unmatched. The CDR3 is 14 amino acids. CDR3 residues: CASSYGLAAPEQYF. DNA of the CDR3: TGTGCCAGCAGCTACGGACTAGCGGCCCCCGAGCAGTACTTC.

CDR3 DNA: TGCAGTGCTAGGGCTAGGTCTGGCTACACCTTC. Translation gives CSARARSGYTF. The genes are TRBV20-1 and TRBJ1-2; D is ambiguous. V was cut by 3 bases and J by 7 bases, with 9 bases left in between. The CDR3 length is 11 residues. Germline CDR1 reads DFQATT; CDR2 reads SNEGSKA (reference sequence).

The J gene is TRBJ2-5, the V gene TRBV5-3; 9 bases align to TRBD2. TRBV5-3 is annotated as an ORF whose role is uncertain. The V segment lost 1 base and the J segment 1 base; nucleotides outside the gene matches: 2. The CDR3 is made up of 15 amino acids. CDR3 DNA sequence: TGTGCCAGAAGCTTGAGGGGACTAGCCCAAGAGACCCAGTACTTC. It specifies CARSLRGLAQETQYF.

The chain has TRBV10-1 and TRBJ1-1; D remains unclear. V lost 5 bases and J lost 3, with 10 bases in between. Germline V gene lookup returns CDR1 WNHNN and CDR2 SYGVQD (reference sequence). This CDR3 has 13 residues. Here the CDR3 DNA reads TGCGCCAGCAGTCTCCTGTCGGACACTGAAGCTTTCTTT. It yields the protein CASSLLSDTEAFF.

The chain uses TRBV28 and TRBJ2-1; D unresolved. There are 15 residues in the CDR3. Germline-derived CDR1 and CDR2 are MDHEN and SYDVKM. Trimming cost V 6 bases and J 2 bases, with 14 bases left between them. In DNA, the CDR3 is TGTGCCAGCAGCATAACTACCCCTACCTACAATGAGCAGTTCTTC. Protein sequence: CASSITTPTYNEQFF.

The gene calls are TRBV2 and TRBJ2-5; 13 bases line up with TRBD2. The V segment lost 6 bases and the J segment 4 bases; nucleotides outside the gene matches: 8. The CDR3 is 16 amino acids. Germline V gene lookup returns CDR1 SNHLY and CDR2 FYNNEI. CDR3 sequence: CASRLGTSGTIETQYF. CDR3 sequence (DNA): TGTGCCAGCAGGCTAGGGACTAGCGGGACGATAGAGACCCAGTACTTC.

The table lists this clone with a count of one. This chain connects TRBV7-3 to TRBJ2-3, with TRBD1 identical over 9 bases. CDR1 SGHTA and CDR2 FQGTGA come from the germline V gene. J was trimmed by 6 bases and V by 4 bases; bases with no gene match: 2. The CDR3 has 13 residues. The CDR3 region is CASSYRGLDTQYF. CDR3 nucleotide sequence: TGTGCCAGCAGCTACAGGGGGCTCGATACGCAGTATTTT.

CDR3 loop: CASSREFKEAGALREDIQYF. The CDR3 coding sequence is TGCGCCAGCAGCCGAGAATTTAAGGAAGCAGGGGCGCTCAGAGAGGACATTCAGTACTTC. The chain recombines TRBV4-1 with TRBJ2-4, with D perhaps TRBD1 (6 bases). CDR3 length: 20 amino acids. Trimming left V 4 bases short and J 8 bases short, with 33 bases between. CDR1 and CDR2 from the germline V gene are MGHRA and YSYEKL.

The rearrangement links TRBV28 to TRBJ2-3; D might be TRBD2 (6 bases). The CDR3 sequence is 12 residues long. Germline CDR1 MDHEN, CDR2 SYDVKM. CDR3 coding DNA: TGTGTGGTAGCTAGCGGCACAGATACGCAGTATTTT. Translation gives CVVASGTDTQYF.

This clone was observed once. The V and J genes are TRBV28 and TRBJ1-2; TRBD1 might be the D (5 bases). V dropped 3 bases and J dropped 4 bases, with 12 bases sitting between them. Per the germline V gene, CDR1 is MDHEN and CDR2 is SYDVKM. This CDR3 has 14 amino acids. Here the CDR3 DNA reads TGTGCCAGCAGTTTTCAAGGGGACGGCTATGGCTACACCTTC. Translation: CASSFQGDGYGYTF.

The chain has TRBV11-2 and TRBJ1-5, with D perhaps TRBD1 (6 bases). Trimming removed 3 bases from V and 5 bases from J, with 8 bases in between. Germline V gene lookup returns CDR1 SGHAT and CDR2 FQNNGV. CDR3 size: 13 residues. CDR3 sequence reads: CASSFNRDQPQHF. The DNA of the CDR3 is TGTGCCAGCAGCTTTAACAGGGATCAGCCCCAGCATTTT.

CDR3 bases: TGTGCCAGCAGGATGACAGGGGGCTTCTCCTACGAGCAGTACTTC. Its translation is CASRMTGGFSYEQYF. The chain couples TRBV6-5 to TRBJ2-7, with 10 nucleotides matching TRBD1. V lost 6 bases and J lost 0; bases outside the gene matches: 5. The CDR3 loop spans 15 amino acids. Germline V gives CDR1 MNHEY, CDR2 SVGAGI.

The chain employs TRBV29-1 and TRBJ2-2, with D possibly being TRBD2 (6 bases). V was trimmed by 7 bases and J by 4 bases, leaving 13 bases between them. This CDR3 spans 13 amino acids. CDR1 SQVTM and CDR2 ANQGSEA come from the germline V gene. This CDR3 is CSAVSGRTGELFF. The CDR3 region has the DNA TGCAGCGCCGTTAGCGGACGCACCGGGGAGCTGTTTTTT.

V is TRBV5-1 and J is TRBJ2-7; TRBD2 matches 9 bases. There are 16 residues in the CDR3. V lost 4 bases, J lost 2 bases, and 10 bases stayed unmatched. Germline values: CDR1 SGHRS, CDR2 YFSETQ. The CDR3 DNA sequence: TGCGCCAGCAGCCTCCGACTAGCGGAATTGACCTACGAGCAGTACTTC. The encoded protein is CASSLRLAELTYEQYF. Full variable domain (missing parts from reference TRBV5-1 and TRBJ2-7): KAGVTQTPRYLIKTRGQQVTLSCSPISGHRSVSWYQQTPGQGLQFLFEYFSETQRNKGNFPGRFSGRQFSNSRSEMNVSTLELGDSALYLCASSLRLAELTYEQYFGPGTRLTVT.

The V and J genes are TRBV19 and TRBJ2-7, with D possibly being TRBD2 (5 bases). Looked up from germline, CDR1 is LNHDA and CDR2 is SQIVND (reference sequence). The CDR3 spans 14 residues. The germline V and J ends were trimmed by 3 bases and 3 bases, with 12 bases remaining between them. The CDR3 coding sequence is TGTGCCAGTAGTATGCGAACTAGTTTCTACGAGCAGTACTTC. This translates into CASSMRTSFYEQYF.

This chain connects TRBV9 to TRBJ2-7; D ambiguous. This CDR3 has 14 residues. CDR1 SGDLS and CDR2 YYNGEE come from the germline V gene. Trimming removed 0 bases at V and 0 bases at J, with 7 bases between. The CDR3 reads CASSVEEYSYEQYF. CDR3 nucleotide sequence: TGTGCCAGCAGCGTAGAGGAGTACTCCTACGAGCAGTACTTC.

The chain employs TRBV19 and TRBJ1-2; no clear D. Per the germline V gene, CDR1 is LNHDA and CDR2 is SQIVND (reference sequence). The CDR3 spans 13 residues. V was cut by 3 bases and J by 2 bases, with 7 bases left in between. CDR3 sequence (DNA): TGTGCCAGTAGTATGCGGGCGAACTATGGCTACACCTTC. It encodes CASSMRANYGYTF.

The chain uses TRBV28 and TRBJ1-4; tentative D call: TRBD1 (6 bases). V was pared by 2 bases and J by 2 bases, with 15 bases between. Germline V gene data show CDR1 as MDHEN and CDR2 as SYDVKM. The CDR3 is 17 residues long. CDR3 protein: CASSLPRGPRTNEKLFF. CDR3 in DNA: TGTGCCAGCAGTTTACCCCGGGGGCCTAGGACTAATGAAAAACTGTTTTTT.

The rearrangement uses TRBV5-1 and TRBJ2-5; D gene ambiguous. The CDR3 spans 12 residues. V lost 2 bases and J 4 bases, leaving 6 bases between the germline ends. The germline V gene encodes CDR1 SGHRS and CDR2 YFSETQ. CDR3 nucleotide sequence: TGCGCCAGCAGCTTTGGGGTAGAGACCCAGTACTTC. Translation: CASSFGVETQYF.

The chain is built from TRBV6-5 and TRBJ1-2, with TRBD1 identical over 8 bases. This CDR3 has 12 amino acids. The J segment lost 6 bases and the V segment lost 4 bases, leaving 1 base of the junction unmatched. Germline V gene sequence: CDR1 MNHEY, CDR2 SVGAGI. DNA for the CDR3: TGTGCCAGCAGTTTACAGGGGGATGGCTACACCTTC. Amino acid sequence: CASSLQGDGYTF.

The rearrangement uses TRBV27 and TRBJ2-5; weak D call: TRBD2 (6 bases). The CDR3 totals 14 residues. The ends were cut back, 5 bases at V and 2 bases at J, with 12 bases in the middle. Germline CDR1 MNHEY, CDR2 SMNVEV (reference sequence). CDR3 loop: CASSPLDYQETQYF. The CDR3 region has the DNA TGTGCCAGCAGTCCCCTGGACTATCAAGAGACCCAGTACTTC.

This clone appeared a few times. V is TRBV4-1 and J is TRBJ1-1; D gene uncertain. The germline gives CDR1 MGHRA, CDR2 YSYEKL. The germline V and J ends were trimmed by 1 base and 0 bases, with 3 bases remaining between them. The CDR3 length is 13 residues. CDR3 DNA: TGCGCCAGCAGCCAAGTTTTGAACACTGAAGCTTTCTTT. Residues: CASSQVLNTEAFF.

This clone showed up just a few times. DNA for the CDR3: TGTGCCAGCAGCTTAGCCGAGGGTTACGAGCAGTACTTC. Encoded protein: CASSLAEGYEQYF. This chain links TRBV7-2 with TRBJ2-7, with D possibly matching TRBD2 (5 bases). CDR3 size: 13 residues. V lost 0 bases and J 4 bases, leaving 7 bases between the germline ends. CDR1 and CDR2 from the germline V gene are SGHTA and FQGNSA.

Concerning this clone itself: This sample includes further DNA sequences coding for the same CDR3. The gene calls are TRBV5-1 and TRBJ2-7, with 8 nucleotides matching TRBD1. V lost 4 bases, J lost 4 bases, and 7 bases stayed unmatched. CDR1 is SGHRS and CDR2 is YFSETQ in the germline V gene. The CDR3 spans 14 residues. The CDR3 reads CASSLGDRGYEQYF. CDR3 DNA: TGCGCCAGCAGCCTGGGAGACAGGGGATACGAGCAGTACTTC.